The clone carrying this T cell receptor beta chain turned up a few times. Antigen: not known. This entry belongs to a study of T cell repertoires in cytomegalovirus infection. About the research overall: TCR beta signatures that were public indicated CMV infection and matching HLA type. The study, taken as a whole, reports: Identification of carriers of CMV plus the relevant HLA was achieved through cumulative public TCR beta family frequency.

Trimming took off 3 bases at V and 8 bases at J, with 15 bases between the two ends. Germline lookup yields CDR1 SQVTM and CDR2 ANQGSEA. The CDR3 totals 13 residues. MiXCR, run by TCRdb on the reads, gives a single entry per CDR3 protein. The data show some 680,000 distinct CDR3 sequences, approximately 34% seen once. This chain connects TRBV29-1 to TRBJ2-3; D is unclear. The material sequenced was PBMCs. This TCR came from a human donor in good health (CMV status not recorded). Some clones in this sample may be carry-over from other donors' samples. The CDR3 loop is CSVESSTDSTQYF. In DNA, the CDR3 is TGCAGCGTTGAGTCCAGCACAGATAGTACGCAGTATTTT.